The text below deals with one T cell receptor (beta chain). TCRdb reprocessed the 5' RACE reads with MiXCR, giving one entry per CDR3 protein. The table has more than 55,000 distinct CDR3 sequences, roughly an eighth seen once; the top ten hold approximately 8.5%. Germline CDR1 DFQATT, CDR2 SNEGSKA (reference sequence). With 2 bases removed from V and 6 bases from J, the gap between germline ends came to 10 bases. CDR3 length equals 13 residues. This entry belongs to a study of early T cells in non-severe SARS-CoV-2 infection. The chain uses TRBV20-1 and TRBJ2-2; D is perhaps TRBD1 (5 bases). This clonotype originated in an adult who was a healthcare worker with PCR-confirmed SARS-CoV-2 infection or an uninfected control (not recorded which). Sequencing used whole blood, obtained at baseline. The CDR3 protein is CSARPRVAGELFF. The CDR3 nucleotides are TGCAGTGCTAGACCCAGGGTCGCCGGGGAGCTGTTTTTT.